This section outlines one T cell receptor beta chain sequence together with its context. What it recognizes is unknown. The sample is drawn from a study of cytomegalovirus exposure and HLA in healthy donors. Study as a whole: According to later analysis, the same platform produced the 120 validation and 666 first-cohort repertoires. General study results and limits: TCR clusters originating in the first cohort tended to co-occur in the 110 or so validation repertoires, according to a later analysis. Rarity held for most TCR sequences, but there were some public TCRs that occurred in many donors.

The donors were part of the validation cohort of 95 to 150 subjects. That cohort was separate from the first cohort, which comprised 500 to 850 subjects. Clones were read by immunoSEQ multiplex PCR, and TCRdb kept only the in-frame ones, dropping some. The table has 200,000 to 250,000 clones, 85% to 95% seen once. V was cut by 5 bases and J by 4 bases, with 18 bases left in between. The CDR3 sequence is 16 residues long. In germline, CDR1 is PRHDT, CDR2 FYEKMQ (reference sequence). The genes are TRBV13 and TRBJ2-1; no reliable D call. The TCR originated in a woman aged 18 to 35 in good health and CMV-seronegative. The sequencing input was PBMCs. CDR3 DNA: TGTGCCAGCAGCCAACCCCGAGACCCACTATACAATGAGCAGTTCTTC. Translation: CASSQPRDPLYNEQFF.